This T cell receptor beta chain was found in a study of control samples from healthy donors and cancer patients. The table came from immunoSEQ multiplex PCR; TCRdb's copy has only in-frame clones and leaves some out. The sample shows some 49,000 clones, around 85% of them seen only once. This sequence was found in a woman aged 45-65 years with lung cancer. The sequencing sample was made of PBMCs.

The CDR3 DNA reads TGTGCCATCAGCTCGGGACTGGAAAACATTCAGTACTTC. Protein product: CAISSGLENIQYF. The chain combines TRBV10-3 with TRBJ2-4, with D maybe TRBD2 (6 bases). Trimming removed 6 bases at V and 5 bases at J, with 11 bases between. This CDR3 spans 13 amino acids. Germline V gene data show CDR1 as ENHRY and CDR2 as SYGVKD.